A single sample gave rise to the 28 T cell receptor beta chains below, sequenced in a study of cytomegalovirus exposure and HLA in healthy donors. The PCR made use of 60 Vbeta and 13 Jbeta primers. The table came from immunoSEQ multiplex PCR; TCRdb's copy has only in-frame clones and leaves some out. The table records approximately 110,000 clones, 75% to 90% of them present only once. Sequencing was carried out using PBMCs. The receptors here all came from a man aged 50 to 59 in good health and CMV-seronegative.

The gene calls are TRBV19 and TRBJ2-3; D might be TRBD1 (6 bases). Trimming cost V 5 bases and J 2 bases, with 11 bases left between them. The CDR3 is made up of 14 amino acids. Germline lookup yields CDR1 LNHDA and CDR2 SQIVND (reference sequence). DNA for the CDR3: TGTGCCAGTAGTCCGACAGGCTCCACAGATACGCAGTATTTT. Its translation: CASSPTGSTDTQYF.

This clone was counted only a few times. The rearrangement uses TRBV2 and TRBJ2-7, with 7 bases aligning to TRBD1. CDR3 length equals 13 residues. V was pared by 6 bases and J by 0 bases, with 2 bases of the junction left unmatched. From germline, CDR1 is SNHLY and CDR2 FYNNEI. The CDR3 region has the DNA TGTGCCAGCAGGGGGGACAGCTCCTACGAGCAGTACTTC. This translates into CASRGDSSYEQYF.

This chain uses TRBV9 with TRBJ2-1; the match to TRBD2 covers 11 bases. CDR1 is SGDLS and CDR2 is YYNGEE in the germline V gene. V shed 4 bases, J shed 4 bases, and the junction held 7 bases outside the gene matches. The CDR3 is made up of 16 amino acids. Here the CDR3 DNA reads TGTGCCAGCAGCAAGGGGACTAGCGGAATATACAATGAGCAGTTCTTC. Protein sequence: CASSKGTSGIYNEQFF.

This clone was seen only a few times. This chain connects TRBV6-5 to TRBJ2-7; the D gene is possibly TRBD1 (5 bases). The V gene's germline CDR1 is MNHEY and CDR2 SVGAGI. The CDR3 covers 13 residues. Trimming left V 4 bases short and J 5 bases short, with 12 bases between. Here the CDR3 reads CASSSAGNNEQYF. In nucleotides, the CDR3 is TGTGCCAGCAGTTCGGCAGGGAACAACGAGCAGTACTTC.

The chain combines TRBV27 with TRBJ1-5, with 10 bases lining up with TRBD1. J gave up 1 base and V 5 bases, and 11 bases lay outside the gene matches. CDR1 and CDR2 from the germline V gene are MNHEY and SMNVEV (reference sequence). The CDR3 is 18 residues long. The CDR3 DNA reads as TGTGCCAGCAGTCCCGGCGGGACAGGGGTAGCCAGCAATCAGCCCCAGCATTTT. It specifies CASSPGGTGVASNQPQHF.

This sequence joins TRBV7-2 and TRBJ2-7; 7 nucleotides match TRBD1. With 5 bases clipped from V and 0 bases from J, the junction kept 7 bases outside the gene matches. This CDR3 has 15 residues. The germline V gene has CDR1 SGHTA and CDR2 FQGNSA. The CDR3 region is CASSPRGQNSYEQYF. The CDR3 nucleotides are TGTGCCAGCAGCCCGAGGGGACAGAACTCCTACGAGCAGTACTTC.

In DNA, the CDR3 is TGTGCCTGGAGTGTACCCGGGGGTCGGTCTGAAGCTTTCTTT. This gives the protein CAWSVPGGRSEAFF. The chain carries TRBV30 and TRBJ1-1; tentatively, D is TRBD1 (5 bases). V lost 0 bases and J lost 6, with 14 bases in between. The CDR3 has 14 residues. CDR1 and CDR2 (germline): GTSNPN, SVGIG (reference sequence).

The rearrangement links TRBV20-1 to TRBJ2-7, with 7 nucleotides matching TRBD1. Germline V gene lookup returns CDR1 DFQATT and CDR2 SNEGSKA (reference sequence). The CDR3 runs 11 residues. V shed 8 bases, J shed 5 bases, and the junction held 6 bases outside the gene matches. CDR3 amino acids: CSPTQGNEQYF. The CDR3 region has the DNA TGCAGTCCTACACAGGGGAACGAGCAGTACTTC.

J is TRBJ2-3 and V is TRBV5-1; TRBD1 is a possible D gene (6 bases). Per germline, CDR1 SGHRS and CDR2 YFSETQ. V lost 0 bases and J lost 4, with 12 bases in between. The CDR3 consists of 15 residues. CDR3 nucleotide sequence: TGCGCCAGCAGCTTGGCCGGACAGAGGGCAGATACGCAGTATTTT. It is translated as CASSLAGQRADTQYF.

The CDR3 protein is CASSFAGLESNEQFF. CDR3 DNA: TGTGCCAGCAGCTTCGCGGGACTAGAGAGCAATGAGCAGTTCTTC. The chain links TRBV5-4 to TRBJ2-1, with 8 bases aligning to TRBD2. This CDR3 comprises 15 residues. CDR1 and CDR2 (germline): SGHNT, YYREEE (reference sequence). After removal of 2 bases from V and 6 bases from J, the junction contained 7 bases not matched to a gene. The full variable domain, its missing parts supplied by reference TRBV5-4 and TRBJ2-1, is ETGVTQSPTHLIKTRGQQVTLRCSSQSGHNTVSWYQQALGQGPQFIFQYYREEENGRGNFPPRFSGLQFPNYSSELNVNALELDDSALYLCASSFAGLESNEQFFGPGTRLTVL.

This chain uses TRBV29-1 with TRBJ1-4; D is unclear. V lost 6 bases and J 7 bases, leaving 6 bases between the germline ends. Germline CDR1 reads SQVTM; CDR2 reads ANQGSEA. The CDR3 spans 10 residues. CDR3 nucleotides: TGCAGCGTCCGAGTTGAAAAACTGTTTTTT. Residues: CSVRVEKLFF.

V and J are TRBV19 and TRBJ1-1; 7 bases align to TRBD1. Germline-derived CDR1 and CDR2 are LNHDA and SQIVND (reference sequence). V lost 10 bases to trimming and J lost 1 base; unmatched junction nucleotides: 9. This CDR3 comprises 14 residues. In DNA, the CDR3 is TGTGCCACCTTCCCGGGACAGTCGAACACTGAAGCTTTCTTT. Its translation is CATFPGQSNTEAFF.

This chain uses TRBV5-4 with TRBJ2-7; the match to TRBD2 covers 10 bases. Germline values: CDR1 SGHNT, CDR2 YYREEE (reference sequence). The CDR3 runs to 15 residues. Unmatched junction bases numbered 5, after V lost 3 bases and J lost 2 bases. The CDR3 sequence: CASSSKTSGPYEQYF. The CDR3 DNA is TGTGCCAGCAGCTCCAAGACTAGCGGGCCCTACGAGCAGTACTTC.

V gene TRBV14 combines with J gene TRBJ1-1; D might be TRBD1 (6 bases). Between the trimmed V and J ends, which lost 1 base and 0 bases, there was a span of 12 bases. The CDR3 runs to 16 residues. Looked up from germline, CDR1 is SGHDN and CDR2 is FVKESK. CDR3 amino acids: CASSQGTRGLNTEAFF. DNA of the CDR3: TGTGCCAGCAGCCAAGGGACAAGGGGGTTGAACACTGAAGCTTTCTTT.

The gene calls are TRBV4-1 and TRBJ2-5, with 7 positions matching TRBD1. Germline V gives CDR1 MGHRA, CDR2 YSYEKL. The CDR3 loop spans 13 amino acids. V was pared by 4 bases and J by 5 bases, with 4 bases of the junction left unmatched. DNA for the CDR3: TGCGCCAGCAGCCCCGGGACAGAGGAGACCCAGTACTTC. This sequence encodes CASSPGTEETQYF.

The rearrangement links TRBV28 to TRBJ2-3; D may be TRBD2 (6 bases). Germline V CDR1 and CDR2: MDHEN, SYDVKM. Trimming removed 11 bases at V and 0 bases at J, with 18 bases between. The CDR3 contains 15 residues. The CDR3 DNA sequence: TGTGCCTCAGGCCGGGGGAGTAGGAGCACAGATACGCAGTATTTT. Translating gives CASGRGSRSTDTQYF. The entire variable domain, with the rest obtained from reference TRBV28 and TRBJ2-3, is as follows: DVKVTQSSRYLVKRTGEKVFLECVQDMDHENMFWYRQDPGLGLRLIYFSYDVKMKEKGDIPEGYSVSREKKERFSLILESASTNQTSMYLCASGRGSRSTDTQYFGPGTRLTVL.

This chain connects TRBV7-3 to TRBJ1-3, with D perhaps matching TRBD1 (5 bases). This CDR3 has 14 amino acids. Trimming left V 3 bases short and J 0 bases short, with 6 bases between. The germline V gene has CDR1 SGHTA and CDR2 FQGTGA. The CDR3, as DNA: TGTGCCAGCAGCTTTGACAGCTCTGGAAACACCATATATTTT. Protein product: CASSFDSSGNTIYF.

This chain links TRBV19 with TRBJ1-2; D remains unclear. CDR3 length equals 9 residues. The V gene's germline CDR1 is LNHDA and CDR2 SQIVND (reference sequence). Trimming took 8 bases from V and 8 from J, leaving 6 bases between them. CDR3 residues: CASCEGYTF. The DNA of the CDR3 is TGTGCCAGTTGCGAGGGCTACACCTTC.

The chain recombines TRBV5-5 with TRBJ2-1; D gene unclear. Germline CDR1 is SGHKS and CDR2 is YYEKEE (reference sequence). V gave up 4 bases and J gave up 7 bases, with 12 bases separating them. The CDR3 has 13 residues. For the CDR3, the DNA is TGTGCCAGCAGCCTATCAGGTCGTAATGAGCAGTTCTTC. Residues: CASSLSGRNEQFF.

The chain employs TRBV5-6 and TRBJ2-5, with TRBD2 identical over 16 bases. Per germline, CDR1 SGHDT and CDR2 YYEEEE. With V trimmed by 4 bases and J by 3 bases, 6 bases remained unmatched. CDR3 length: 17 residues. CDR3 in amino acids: CASSIRGLAGGKETQYF. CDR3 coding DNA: TGTGCCAGCAGCATCCGGGGACTAGCGGGAGGGAAAGAGACCCAGTACTTC.

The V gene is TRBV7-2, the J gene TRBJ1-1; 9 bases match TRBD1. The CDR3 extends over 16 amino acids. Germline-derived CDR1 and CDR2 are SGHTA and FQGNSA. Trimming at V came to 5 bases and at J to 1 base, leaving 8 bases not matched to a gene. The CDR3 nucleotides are TGTGCCAGCAGCCGGGCCCCGGGACAGGGGAACACTGAAGCTTTCTTT. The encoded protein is CASSRAPGQGNTEAFF. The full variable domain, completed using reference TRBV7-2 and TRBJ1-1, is GAGVSQSPSNKVTEKGKDVELRCDPISGHTALYWYRQSLGQGLEFLIYFQGNSAPDKSGLPSDRFSAERTGGSVSTLTIQRTQQEDSAVYLCASSRAPGQGNTEAFFGQGTRLTVV.

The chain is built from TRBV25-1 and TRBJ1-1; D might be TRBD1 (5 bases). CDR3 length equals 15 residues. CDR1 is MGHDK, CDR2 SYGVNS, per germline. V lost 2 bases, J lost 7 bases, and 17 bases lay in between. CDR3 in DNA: TGTGCCAGCAGTGAAAGCCGGGGGTCGTTTCGTGAAGCTTTCTTT. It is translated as CASSESRGSFREAFF.

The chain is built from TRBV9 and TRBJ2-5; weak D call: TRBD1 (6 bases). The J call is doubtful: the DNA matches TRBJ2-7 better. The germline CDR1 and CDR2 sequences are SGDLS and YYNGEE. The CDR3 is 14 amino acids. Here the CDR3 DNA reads TGTGCCAGCAGCGTAACAGGGTCCTTGAACGAGCAGTACTTC. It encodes CASSVTGSLNEQYF.

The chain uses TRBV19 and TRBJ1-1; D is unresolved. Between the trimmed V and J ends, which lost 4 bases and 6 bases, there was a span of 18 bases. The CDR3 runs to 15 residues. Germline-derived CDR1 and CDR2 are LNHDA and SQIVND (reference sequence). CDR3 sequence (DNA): TGTGCCAGTAGTACTGCGGCCGGTATCATTGCTGAAGCTTTCTTT. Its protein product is CASSTAAGIIAEAFF.

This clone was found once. The CDR3 coding sequence is TGTGCCAGCAGCGTAGACCGGGCTAACTATGGCTACACCTTC. It encodes CASSVDRANYGYTF. The V call is TRBV9, the J call TRBJ1-2, with D uncertain. Germline V gene lookup returns CDR1 SGDLS and CDR2 YYNGEE. The CDR3 consists of 14 residues. V lost 0 bases to trimming and J lost 0 bases, with 6 bases between them.

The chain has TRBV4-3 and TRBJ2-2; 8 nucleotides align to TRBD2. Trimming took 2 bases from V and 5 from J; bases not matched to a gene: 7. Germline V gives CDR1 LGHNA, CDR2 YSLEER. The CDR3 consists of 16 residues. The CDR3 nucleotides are TGCGCCAGCAGCCAACCGGGAGGGGCGGAGACCGGGGAGCTGTTTTTT. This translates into CASSQPGGAETGELFF.

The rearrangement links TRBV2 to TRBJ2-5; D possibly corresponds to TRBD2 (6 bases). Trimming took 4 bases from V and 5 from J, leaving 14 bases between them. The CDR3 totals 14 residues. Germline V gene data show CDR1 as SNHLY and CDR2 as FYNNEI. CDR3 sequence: CASSVGGLKETQYF. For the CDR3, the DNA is TGTGCCAGCAGTGTGGGGGGATTAAAGGAGACCCAGTACTTC.

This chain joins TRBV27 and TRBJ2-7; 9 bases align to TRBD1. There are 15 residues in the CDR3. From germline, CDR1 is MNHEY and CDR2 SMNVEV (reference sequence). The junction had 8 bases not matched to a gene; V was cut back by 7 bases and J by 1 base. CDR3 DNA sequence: TGTGCCAGCACCTTCCTTGGACAGGGGTCCTACGAGCAGTACTTC. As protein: CASTFLGQGSYEQYF.